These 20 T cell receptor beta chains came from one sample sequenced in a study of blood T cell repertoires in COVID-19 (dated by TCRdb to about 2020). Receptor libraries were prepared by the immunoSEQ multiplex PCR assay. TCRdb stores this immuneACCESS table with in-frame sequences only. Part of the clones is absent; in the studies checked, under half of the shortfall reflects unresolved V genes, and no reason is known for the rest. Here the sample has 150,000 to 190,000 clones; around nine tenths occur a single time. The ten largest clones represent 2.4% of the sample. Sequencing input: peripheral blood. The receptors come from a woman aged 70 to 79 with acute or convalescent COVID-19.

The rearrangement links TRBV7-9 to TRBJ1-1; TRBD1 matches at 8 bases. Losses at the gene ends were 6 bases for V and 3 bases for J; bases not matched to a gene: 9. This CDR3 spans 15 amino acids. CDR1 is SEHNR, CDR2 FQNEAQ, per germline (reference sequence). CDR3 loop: CASRPWTGMDTEAFF. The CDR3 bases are TGTGCCAGCAGACCATGGACAGGGATGGACACTGAAGCTTTCTTT.

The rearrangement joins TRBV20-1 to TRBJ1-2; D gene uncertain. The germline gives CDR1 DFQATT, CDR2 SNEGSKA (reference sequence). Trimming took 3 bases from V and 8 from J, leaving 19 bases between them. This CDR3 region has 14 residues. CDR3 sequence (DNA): TGCAGTGCTAGTCATCCGCAGAAGAGCAGGGGCTACACCTTC. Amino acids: CSASHPQKSRGYTF.

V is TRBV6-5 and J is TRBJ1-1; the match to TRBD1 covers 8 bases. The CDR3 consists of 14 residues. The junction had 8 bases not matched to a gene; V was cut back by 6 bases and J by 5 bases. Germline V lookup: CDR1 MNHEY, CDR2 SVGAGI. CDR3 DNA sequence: TGTGCCAGCAGACAAACAGGGGGAGGAACTGAAGCTTTCTTT. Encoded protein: CASRQTGGGTEAFF.

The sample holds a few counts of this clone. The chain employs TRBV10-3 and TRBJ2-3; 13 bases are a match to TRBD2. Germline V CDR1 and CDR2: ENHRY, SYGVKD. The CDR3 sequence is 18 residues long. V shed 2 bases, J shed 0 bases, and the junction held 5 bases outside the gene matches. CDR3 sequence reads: CAISERLAGGTSTDTQYF. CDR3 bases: TGTGCCATCAGTGAGAGACTAGCGGGGGGAACTAGCACAGATACGCAGTATTTT.

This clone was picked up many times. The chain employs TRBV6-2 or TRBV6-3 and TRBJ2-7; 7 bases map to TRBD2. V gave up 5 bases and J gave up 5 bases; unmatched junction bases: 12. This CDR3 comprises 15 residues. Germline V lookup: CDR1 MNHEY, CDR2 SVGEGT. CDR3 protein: CASSQPGTTIHEQYF. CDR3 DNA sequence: TGTGCCAGCAGTCAGCCAGGGACTACCATTCACGAGCAGTACTTC.

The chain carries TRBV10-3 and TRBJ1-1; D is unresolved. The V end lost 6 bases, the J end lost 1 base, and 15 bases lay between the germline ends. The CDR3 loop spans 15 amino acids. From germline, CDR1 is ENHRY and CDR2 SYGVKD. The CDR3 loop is CAISPTSAPNTEAFF. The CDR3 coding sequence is TGTGCCATCAGCCCCACCAGCGCTCCGAACACTGAAGCTTTCTTT.

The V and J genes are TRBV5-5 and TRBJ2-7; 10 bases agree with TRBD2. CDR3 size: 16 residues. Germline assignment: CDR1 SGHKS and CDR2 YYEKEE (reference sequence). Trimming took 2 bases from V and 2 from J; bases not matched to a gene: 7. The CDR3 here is CASSLPGLAITYEQYF. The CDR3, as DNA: TGTGCCAGCAGCTTACCGGGACTAGCGATAACCTACGAGCAGTACTTC.

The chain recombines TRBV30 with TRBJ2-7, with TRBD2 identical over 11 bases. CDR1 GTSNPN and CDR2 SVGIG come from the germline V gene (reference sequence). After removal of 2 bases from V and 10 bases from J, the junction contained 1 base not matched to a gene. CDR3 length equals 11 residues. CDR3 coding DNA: TGTGCCTGGAGTACTAGCGGGGGCCAGTACTTC. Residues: CAWSTSGGQYF.

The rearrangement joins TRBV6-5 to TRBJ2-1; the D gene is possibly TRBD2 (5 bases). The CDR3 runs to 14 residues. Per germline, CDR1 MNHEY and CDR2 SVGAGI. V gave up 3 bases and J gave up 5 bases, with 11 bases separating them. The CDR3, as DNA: TGTGCCAGCAGTTATTCGGGGTCTGACAATGAGCAGTTCTTC. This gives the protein CASSYSGSDNEQFF.

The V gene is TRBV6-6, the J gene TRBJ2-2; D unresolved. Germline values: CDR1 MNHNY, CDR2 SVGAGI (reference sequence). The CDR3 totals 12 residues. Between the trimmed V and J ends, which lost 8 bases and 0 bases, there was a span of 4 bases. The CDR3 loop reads CASAANTGELFF. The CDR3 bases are TGTGCCAGCGCGGCGAACACCGGGGAGCTGTTTTTT.

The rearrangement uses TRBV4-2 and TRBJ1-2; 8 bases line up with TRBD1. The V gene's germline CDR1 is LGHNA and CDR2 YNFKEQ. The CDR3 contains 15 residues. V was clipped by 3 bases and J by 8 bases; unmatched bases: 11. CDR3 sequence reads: CASSQGQETLLGYTF. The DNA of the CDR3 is TGTGCCAGCAGCCAGGGACAGGAGACCCTCTTGGGCTACACCTTC.

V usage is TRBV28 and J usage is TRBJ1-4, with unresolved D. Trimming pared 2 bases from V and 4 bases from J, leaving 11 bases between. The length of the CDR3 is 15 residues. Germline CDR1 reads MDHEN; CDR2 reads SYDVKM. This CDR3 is CASSLRLLLNEKLFF. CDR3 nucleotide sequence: TGTGCCAGCAGTTTAAGACTCTTACTTAATGAAAAACTGTTTTTT.

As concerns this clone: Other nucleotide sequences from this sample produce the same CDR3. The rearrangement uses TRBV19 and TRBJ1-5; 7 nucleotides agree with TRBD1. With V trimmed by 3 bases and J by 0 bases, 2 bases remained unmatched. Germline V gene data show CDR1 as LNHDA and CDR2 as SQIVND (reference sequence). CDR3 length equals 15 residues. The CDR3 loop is CASSIQGGSNQPQHF. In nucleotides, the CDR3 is TGTGCCAGTAGTATTCAGGGGGGTAGCAATCAGCCCCAGCATTTT.

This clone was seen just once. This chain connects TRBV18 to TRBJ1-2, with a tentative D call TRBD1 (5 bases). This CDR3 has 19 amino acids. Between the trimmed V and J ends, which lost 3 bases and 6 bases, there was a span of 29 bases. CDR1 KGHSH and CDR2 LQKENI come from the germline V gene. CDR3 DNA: TGTGCCAGCTCACCCGCCCTTATTGGTCGGAGAACGATGGACAATGGCTACACCTTC. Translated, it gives CASSPALIGRRTMDNGYTF.

In nucleotides, the CDR3 is TGTGCCAGCAGCCTGAATAGACTCTCCTACGAGCAGTACTTC. Translating it yields CASSLNRLSYEQYF. V is TRBV5-6 and J is TRBJ2-7, with D unclear. With 4 bases removed from V and 0 bases from J, the gap between germline ends came to 11 bases. Germline V gene sequence: CDR1 SGHDT, CDR2 YYEEEE. The CDR3 loop spans 14 amino acids.

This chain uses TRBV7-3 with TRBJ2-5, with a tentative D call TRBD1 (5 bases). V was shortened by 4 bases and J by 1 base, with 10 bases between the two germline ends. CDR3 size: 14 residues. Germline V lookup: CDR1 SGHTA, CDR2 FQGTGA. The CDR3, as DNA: TGTGCCAGCAGCTCATCGACAGCCCAAGAGACCCAGTACTTC. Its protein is CASSSSTAQETQYF.

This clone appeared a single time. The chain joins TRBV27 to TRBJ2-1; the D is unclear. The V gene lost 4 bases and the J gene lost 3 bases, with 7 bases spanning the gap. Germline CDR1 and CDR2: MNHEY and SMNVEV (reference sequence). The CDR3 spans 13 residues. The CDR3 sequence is CASSSNSYNEQFF. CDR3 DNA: TGTGCCAGCAGTTCCAACAGCTACAATGAGCAGTTCTTC.

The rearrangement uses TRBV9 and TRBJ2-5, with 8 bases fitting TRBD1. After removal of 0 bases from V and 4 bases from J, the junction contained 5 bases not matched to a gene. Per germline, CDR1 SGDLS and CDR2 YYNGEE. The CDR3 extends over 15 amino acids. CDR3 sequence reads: CASSVAGTGGETQYF. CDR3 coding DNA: TGTGCCAGCAGCGTAGCGGGGACAGGCGGAGAGACCCAGTACTTC.

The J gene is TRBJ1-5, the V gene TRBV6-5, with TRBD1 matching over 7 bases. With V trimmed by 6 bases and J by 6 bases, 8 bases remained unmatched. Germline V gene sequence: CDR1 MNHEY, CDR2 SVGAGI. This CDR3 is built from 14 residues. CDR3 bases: TGTGCCAGCAGGACCGGGACAGAGAGTCAGCCCCAGCATTTT. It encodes CASRTGTESQPQHF.

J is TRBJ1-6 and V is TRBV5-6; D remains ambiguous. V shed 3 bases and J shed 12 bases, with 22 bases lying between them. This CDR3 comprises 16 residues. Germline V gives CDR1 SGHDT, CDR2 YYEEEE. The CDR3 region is CASSSIGGQLRGPLHF. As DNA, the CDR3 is TGTGCCAGCAGCTCTATCGGAGGGCAGCTTAGAGGACCCCTCCACTTT.